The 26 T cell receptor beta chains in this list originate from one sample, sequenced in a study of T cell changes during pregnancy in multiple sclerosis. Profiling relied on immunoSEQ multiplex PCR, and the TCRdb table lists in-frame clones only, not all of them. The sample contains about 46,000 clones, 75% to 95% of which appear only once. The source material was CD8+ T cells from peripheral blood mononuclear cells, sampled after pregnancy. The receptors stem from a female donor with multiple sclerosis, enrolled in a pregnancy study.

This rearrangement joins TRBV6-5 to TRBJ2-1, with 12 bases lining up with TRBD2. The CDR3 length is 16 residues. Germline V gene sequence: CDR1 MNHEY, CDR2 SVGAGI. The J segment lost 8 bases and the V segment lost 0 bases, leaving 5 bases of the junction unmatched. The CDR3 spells CASSYSTSGSGDEQFF. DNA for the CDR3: TGTGCCAGCAGTTACTCGACTAGCGGGAGTGGGGATGAGCAGTTCTTC.

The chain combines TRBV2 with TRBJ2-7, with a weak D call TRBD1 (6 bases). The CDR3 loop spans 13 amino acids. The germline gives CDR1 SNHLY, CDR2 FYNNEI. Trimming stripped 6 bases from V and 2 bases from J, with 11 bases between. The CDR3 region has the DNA TGTGCCAGCAGGAAAACAGGGCCCTACGAGCAGTACTTC. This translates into CASRKTGPYEQYF.

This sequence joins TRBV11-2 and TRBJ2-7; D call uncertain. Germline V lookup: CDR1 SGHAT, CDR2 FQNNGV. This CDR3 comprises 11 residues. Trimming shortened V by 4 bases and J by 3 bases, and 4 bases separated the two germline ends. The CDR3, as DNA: TGTGCCAGCAGCTCAGTCTACGAGCAGTACTTC. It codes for CASSSVYEQYF.

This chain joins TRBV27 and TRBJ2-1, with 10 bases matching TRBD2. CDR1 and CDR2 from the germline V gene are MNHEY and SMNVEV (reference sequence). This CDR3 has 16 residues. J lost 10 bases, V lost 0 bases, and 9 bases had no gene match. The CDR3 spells CASSLSSGGGYREQFF. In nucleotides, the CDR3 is TGTGCCAGCAGTTTATCAAGCGGGGGGGGGTACAGAGAGCAGTTCTTC.

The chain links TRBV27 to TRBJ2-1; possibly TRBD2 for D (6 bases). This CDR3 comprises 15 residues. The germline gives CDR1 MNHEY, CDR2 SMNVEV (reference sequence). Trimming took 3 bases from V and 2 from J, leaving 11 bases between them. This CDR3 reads CASSLAGTPYNEQFF. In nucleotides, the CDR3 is TGTGCCAGCAGTTTGGCCGGGACTCCCTACAATGAGCAGTTCTTC.

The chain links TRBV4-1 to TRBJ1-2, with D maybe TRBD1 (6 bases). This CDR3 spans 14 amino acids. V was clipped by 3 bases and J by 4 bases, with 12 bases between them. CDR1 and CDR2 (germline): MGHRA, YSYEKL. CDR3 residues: CASSQEQGSYGYTF. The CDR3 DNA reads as TGCGCCAGCAGCCAGGAACAGGGCTCCTATGGCTACACCTTC.

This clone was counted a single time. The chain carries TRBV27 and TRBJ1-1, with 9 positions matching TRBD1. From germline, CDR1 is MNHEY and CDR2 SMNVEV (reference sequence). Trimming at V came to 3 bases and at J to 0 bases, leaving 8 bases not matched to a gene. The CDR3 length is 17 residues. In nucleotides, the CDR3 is TGTGCCAGCAGTTTGGGCCCGGGACAGGGATTGAACACTGAAGCTTTCTTT. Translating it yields CASSLGPGQGLNTEAFF.

CDR3 sequence: CATGQRESSYNSPLHF. CDR3 nucleotide sequence: TGTGCCACCGGACAGCGCGAAAGCTCCTATAATTCACCCCTCCACTTT. The genes are TRBV10-3 and TRBJ1-6; the D gene is possibly TRBD1 (6 bases). The V gene's germline CDR1 is ENHRY and CDR2 SYGVKD. Trimming pared 10 bases from V and 0 bases from J, leaving 16 bases between. The CDR3 has 16 amino acids.

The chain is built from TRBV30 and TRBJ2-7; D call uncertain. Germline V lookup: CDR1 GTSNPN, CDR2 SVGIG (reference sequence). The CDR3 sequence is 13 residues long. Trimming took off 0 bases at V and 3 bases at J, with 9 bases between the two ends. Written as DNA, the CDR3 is TGTGCCTGGAGTGTTCCAAGTAGCTACGAGCAGTACTTC. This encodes CAWSVPSSYEQYF.

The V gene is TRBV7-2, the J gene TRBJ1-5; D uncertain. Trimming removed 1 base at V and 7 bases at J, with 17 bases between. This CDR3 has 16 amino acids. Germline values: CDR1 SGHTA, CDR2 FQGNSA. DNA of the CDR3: TGTGCCAGCAGCTTAGAATTGTGGGGTAGAGGGCAGCCCCAGCATTTT. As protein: CASSLELWGRGQPQHF.

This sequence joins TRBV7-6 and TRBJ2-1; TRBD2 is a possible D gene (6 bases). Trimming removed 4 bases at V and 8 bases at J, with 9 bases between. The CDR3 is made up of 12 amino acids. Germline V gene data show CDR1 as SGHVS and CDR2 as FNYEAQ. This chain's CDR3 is CASSSAGYEQFF. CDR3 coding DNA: TGTGCCAGCAGCTCCGCGGGGTATGAGCAGTTCTTC.

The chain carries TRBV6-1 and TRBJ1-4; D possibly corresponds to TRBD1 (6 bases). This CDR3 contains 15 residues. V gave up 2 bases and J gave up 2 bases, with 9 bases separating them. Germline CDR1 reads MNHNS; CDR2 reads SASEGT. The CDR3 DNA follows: TGTGCCAGCAGTGAAAGAACAGGGACTAATGAAAAACTGTTTTTT. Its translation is CASSERTGTNEKLFF.

The DNA of the CDR3 is TGTGCCAGCAGTTACTCTAGCGACACCGGGGAGCTGTTTTTT. Protein: CASSYSSDTGELFF. J is TRBJ2-2 and V is TRBV6-5; D is perhaps TRBD2 (5 bases). This CDR3 has 14 residues. V was trimmed by 0 bases and J by 3 bases, leaving 5 bases between them. Per germline, CDR1 MNHEY and CDR2 SVGAGI.

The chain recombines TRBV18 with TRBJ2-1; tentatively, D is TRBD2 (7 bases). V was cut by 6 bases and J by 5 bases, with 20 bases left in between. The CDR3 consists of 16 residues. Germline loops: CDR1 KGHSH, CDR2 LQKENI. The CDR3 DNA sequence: TGTGCCAGCTCCCCATGGACAGCGGGGCCAAACAATGAGCAGTTCTTC. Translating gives CASSPWTAGPNNEQFF.

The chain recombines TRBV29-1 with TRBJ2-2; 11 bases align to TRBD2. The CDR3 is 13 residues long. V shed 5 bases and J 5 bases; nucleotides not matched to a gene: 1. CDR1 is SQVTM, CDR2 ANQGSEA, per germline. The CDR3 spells CSVRTSGTGELFF. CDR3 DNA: TGCAGCGTTAGGACTAGCGGGACCGGGGAGCTGTTTTTT.

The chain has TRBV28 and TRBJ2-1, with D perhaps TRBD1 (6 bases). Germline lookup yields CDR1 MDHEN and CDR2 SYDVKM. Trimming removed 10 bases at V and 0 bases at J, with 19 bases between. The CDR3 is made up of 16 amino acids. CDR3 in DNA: TGTGCCATCCAGTGGACAGCACAGAGCTCCTACAATGAGCAGTTCTTC. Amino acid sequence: CAIQWTAQSSYNEQFF.

The CDR3 loop reads CASTPAGDMAYEQYF. The CDR3, as DNA: TGTGCCAGCACTCCGGCGGGAGACATGGCCTACGAGCAGTACTTC. The chain is built from TRBV9 and TRBJ2-7, with TRBD2 matching over 7 bases. The V segment lost 6 bases and the J segment 2 bases; nucleotides outside the gene matches: 11. The V gene's germline CDR1 is SGDLS and CDR2 YYNGEE. This CDR3 has 15 amino acids.

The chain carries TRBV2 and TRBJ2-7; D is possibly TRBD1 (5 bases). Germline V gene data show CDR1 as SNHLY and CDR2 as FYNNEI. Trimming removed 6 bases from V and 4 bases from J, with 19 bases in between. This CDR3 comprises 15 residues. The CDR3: CASRPAGYSVYEQYF. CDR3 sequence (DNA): TGTGCCAGCAGACCCGCAGGGTACAGTGTGTACGAGCAGTACTTC.

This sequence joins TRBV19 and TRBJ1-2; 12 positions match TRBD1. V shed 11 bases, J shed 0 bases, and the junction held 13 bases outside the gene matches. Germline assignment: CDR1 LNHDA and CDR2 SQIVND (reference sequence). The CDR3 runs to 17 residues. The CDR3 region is CAEASGTGGFANYGYTF. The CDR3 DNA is TGTGCCGAAGCATCCGGGACAGGGGGCTTCGCTAACTATGGCTACACCTTC.

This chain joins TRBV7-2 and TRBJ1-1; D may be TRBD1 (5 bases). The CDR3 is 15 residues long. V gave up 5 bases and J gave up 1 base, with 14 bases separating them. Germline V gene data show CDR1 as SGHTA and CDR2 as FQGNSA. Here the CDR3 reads CASSPVGGENTEAFF. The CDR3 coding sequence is TGTGCCAGCAGCCCCGTTGGGGGGGAGAACACTGAAGCTTTCTTT.

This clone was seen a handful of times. The CDR3 bases are TGTGCCAGTAGTATCGGGGGGTTCGCTGTTGAGCAGTTCTTC. This gives the protein CASSIGGFAVEQFF. The rearrangement joins TRBV19 to TRBJ2-1; 7 positions agree with TRBD2. Trimming took 3 bases from V and 9 from J; bases not matched to a gene: 8. Looked up from germline, CDR1 is LNHDA and CDR2 is SQIVND (reference sequence). The CDR3 contains 14 residues.

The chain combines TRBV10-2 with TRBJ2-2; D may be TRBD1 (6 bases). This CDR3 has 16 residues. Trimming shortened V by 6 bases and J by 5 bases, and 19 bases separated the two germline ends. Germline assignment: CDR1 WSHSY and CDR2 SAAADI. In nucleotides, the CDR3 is TGCGCCAGCAGGGACCCCGGGACACCATGGACCGGGGAGCTGTTTTTT. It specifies CASRDPGTPWTGELFF.

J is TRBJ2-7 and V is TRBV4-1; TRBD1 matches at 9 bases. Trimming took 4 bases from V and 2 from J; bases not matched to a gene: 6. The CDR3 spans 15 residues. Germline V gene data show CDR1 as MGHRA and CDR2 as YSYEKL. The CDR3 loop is CASSPGQGETYEQYF. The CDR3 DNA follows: TGCGCCAGCAGCCCGGGACAGGGAGAAACCTACGAGCAGTACTTC.

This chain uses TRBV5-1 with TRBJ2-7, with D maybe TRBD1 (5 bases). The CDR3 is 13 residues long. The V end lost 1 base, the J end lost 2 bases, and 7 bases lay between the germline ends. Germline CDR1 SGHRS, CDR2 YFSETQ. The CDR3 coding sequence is TGCGCCAGCAGCTTGACAGGTACCTACGAGCAGTACTTC. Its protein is CASSLTGTYEQYF.

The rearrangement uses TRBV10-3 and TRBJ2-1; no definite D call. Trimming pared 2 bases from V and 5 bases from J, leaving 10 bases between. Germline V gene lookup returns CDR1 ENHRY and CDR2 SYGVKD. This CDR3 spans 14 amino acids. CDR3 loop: CAISEKQTNNEQFF. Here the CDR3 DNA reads TGTGCCATCAGTGAGAAACAGACAAACAATGAGCAGTTCTTC.

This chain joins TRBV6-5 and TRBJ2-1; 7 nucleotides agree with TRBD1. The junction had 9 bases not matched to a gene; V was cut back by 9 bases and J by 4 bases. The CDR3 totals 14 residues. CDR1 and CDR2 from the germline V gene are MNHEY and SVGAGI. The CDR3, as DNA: TGTGCCAGTGAACAGGGGTGGAATTACAATGAGCAGTTCTTC. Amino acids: CASEQGWNYNEQFF.